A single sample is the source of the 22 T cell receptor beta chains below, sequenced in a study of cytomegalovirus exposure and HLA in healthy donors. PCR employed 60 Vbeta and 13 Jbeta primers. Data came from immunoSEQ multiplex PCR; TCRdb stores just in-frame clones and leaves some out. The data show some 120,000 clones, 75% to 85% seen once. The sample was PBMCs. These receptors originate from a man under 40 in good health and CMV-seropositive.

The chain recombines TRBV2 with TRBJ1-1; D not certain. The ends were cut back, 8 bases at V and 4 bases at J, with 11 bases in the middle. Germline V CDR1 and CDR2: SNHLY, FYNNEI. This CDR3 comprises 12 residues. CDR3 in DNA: TGTGCCAGCCCACTATTAGGCACTGAAGCTTTCTTT. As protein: CASPLLGTEAFF.

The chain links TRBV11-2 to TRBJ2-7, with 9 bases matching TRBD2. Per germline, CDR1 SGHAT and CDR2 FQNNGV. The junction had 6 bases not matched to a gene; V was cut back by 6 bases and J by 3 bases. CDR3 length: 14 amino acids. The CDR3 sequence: CASSLVAGDYEQYF. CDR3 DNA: TGTGCCAGCAGTTTGGTAGCGGGAGACTACGAGCAGTACTTC.

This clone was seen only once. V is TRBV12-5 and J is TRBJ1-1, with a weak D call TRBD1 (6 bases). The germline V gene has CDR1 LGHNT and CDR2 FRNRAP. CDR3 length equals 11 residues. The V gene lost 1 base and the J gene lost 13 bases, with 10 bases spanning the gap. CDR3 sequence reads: CASGLGTAVFF. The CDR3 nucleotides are TGTGCTAGTGGTTTGGGGACAGCGGTTTTCTTT.

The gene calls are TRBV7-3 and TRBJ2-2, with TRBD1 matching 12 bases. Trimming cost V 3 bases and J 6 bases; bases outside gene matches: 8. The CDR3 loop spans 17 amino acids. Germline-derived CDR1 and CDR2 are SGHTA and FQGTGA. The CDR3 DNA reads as TGTGCCAGCAGCTTGGTTCCGGGACAGGGGGCTCCCGGGGAGCTGTTTTTT. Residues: CASSLVPGQGAPGELFF. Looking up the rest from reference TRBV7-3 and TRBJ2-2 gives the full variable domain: GAGVSQTPSNKVTEKGKYVELRCDPISGHTALYWYRQSLGQGPEFLIYFQGTGAADDSGLPNDRFFAVRPEGSVSTLKIQRTERGDSAVYLCASSLVPGQGAPGELFFGEGSRLTVL.

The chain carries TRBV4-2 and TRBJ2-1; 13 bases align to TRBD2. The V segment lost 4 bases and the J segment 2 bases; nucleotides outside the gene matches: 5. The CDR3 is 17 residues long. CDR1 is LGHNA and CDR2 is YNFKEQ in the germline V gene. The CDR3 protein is CASSLTSGRAPYNEQFF. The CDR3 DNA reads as TGTGCCAGCAGCCTTACTAGCGGGAGGGCCCCCTACAATGAGCAGTTCTTC.

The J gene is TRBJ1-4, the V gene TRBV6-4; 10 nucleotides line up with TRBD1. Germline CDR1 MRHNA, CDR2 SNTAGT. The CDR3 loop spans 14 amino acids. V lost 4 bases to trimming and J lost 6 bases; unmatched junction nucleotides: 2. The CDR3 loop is CASSGQGAYEKLFF. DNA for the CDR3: TGTGCCAGCAGTGGACAGGGGGCTTATGAAAAACTGTTTTTT.

The CDR3 DNA follows: TGTGCCAGCAGCCAAACGGGGACACTTTTCACAGATACGCAGTATTTT. This codes for CASSQTGTLFTDTQYF. The rearrangement links TRBV7-9 to TRBJ2-3; tentatively, D is TRBD1 (6 bases). Trimming took off 5 bases at V and 2 bases at J, with 17 bases between the two ends. CDR1 and CDR2 from the germline V gene are SEHNR and FQNEAQ (reference sequence). The CDR3 runs to 16 residues.

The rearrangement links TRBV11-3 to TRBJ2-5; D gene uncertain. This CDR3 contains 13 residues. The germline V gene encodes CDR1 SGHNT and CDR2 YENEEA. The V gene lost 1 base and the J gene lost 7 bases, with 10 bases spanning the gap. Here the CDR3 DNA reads TGTGCCAGCAGCTTAGCCCCATTCAGGACCCAGTACTTC. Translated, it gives CASSLAPFRTQYF.

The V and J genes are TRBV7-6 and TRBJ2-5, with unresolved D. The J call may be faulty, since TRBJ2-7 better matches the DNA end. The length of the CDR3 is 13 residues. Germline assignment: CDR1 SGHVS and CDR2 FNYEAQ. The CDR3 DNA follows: TGTGCCAGCAGCTTAGAGACAAGCTACGAGCAGTACTTC. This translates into CASSLETSYEQYF.

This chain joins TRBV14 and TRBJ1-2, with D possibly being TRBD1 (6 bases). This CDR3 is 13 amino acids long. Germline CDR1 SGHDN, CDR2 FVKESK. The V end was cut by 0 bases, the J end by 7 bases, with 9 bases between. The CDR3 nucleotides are TGTGCCAGCAGCCAAGAGGGGGCCCGTGGCTACACCTTC. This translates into CASSQEGARGYTF.

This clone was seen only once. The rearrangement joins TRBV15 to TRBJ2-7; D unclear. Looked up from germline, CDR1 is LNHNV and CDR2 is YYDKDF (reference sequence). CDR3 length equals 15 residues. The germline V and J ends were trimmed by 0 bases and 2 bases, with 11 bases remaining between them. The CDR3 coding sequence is TGTGCCACCAGCAGAGAGGCAGATAGCCCCTACGAGCAGTACTTC. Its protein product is CATSREADSPYEQYF.

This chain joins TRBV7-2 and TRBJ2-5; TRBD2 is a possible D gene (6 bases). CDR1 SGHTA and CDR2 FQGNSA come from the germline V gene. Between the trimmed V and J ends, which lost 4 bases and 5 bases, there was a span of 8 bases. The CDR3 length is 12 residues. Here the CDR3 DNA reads TGTGCCAGCAGCTGGAGGGCGGAGACCCAGTACTTC. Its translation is CASSWRAETQYF.

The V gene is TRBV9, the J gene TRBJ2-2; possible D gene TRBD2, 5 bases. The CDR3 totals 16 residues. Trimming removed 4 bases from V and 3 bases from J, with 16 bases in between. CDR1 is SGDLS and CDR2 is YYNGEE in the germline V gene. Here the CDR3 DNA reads TGTGCCAGCAGCAGCGGACGGACCTCCTACACCGGGGAGCTGTTTTTT. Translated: CASSSGRTSYTGELFF.

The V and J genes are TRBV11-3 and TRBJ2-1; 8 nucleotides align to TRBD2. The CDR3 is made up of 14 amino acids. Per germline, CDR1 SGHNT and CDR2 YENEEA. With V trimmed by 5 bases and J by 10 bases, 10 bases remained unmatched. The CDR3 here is CASSAGLEYWEQFF. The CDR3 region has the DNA TGTGCCAGCAGCGCGGGACTAGAGTATTGGGAGCAGTTCTTC.

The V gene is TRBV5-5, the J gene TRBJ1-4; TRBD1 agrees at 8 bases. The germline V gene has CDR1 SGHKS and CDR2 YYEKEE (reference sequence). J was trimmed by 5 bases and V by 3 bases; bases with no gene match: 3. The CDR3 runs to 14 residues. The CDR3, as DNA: TGTGCCAGCAGCTGGACAGGGTCCAATGAAAAACTGTTTTTT. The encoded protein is CASSWTGSNEKLFF.

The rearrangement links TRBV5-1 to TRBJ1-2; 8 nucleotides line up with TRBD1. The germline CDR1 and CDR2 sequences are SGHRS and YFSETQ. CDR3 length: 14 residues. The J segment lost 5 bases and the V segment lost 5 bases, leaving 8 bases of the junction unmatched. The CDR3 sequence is CASRKAGGVYGYTF. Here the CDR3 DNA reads TGCGCCAGCAGGAAGGCAGGGGGCGTTTATGGCTACACCTTC. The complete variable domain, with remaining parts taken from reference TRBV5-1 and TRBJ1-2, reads KAGVTQTPRYLIKTRGQQVTLSCSPISGHRSVSWYQQTPGQGLQFLFEYFSETQRNKGNFPGRFSGRQFSNSRSEMNVSTLELGDSALYLCASRKAGGVYGYTFGSGTRLTVV.

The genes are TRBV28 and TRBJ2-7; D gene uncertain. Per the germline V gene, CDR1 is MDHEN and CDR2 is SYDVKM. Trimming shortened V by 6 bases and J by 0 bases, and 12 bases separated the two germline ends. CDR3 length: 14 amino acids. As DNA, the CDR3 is TGTGCCAGCAGGGCCCCGGGTAGCTCCTACGAGCAGTACTTC. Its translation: CASRAPGSSYEQYF.

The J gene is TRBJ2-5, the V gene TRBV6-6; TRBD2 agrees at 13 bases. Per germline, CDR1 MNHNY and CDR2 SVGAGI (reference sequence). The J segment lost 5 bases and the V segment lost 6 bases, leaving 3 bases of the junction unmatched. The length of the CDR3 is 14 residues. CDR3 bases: TGTGCCAGCAGGGGACTAGCGGGGCGTGAGACCCAGTACTTC. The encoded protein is CASRGLAGRETQYF.

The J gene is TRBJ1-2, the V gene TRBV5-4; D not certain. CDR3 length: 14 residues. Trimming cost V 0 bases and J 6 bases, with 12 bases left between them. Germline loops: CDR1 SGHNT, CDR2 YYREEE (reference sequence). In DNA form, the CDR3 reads TGTGCCAGCAGCTTGGTTAGTCGTCGCGATGGCTACACCTTC. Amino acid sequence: CASSLVSRRDGYTF.

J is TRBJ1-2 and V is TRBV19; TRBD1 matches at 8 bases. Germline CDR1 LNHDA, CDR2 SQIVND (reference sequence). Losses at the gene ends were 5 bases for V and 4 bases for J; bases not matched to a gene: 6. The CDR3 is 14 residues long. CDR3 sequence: CASSDQGAIYGYTF. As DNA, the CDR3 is TGTGCCAGTAGTGATCAGGGGGCCATCTATGGCTACACCTTC.

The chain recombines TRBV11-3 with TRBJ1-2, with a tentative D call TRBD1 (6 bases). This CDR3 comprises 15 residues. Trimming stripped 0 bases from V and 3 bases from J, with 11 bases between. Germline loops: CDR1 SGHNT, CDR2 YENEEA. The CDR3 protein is CASSLDPGGHYGYTF. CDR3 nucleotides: TGTGCCAGCAGCTTAGATCCGGGGGGGCACTATGGCTACACCTTC.

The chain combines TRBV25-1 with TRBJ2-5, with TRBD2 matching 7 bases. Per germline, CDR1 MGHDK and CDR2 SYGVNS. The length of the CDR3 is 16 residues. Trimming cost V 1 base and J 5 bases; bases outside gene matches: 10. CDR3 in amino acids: CASSESPGAGVETQYF. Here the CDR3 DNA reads TGTGCCAGCAGTGAATCCCCTGGGGCGGGAGTGGAGACCCAGTACTTC. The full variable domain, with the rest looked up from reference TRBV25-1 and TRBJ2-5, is EADIYQTPRYLVIGTGKKITLECSQTMGHDKMYWYQQDPGMELHLIHYSYGVNSTEKGDLSSESTVSRIRTEHFPLTLESARPSHTSQYLCASSESPGAGVETQYFGPGTRLLVL.